This TCR beta chain came from a study of control samples from healthy donors and cancer patients (TCRdb year 2020). Points on this clone: Its specific antigen is unknown. No quality values exist for individual bases; no much larger clone is one base distant.

Relative to germline, V is missing 1 base and J is missing 4 bases, with 6 bases of the junction outside any gene match. CDR3 length: 15 amino acids, cysteine to phenylalanine. Here the CDR3 DNA is all that survives: 45 bases in frame from base 1. CDR1 SGHDT and CDR2 YYEEEE are derived from the germline V gene. The library relied on the immunoSEQ multiplex PCR assay. TCRdb re-hosts the immuneACCESS table, in-frame sequences only. Its copies lack some clones; in the studies checked, an unresolved V gene accounts for under half of them, and the cause for the rest is not known. The sample has around 20,000 clones on record, around 83% of them singletons. The biggest ten clones account for 25% to 35% of the sample.

The sequencing input was PBMCs. The receptor's source is a man older than 75 with head and neck cancer. The chain employs TRBV5-6 and TRBJ2-7; 9 middle bases align to TRBD1. The sequenced DNA is TGTGCCAGCAGCTTGCGACAGGGGGGACCATACGAGCAGTACTTC. Protein translation: CASSLRQGGPYEQYF.